This is a list of T cell receptor beta chains from one sample in a study of a mutant IDH1 vaccine in newly diagnosed glioma. Profiling relied on immunoSEQ multiplex PCR, and the TCRdb table lists in-frame clones only, not all of them. The table lists around 31,000 clones, around four fifths of them singletons. No antigens are known for them. The source material was PBMCs, sampled from a glioma patient whose treatment included an IDH1 peptide vaccine. Receptors were obtained from a man in his thirties or forties with glioma. CDR3s include the opening cysteine and the closing phenylalanine or tryptophan. Each record gives: D gene, J gene, V gene, clone size, CDR3 DNA, CDR3 protein. A D gene is named only where the DNA matches it firmly. Expanded clones get a size class; other rows say once, few or many, or leave the size out.

d_call: TRBD1; j_call: TRBJ1-1; v_call: TRBV5-1; clone_size: -; cdr3_nt: TGCGCCAGCAGCTCTGCCGGGACAGGGAATACTGAAGCTTTCTTT; cdr3_aa: CASSSAGTGNTEAFF
d_call: TRBD1; j_call: TRBJ2-1; v_call: TRBV5-1; clone_size: -; cdr3_nt: TGCGCCAGCAGCAGGGACAGGGGATCCAATGAGCAGTTCTTC; cdr3_aa: CASSRDRGSNEQFF
d_call: -; j_call: TRBJ1-1; v_call: TRBV5-1; clone_size: -; cdr3_nt: TGCGCCAGCAGCTTGGGAAGTGGGAACACTGAAGCTTTCTTT; cdr3_aa: CASSLGSGNTEAFF
d_call: -; j_call: TRBJ1-2; v_call: TRBV5-5; clone_size: -; cdr3_nt: TGTGCCAGCAGCACCGGGACCTCGGATGGCTACACCTTC; cdr3_aa: CASSTGTSDGYTF
d_call: -; j_call: TRBJ1-1; v_call: TRBV6-6; clone_size: few; cdr3_nt: TGTGCCAGCAGTTACCAATCCGAGAACACTGAAGCTTTCTTT; cdr3_aa: CASSYQSENTEAFF
d_call: -; j_call: TRBJ1-4; v_call: TRBV5-1; clone_size: -; cdr3_nt: TGCGCCAGCAGCCTGATGCCGTTTGCAACTAATGAAAAACTGTTTTTT; cdr3_aa: CASSLMPFATNEKLFF
d_call: TRBD1; j_call: TRBJ2-7; v_call: TRBV9; clone_size: -; cdr3_nt: TGTGCCAGCAGCCCTGGGACAGGGGCGTACGAGCAGTACTTC; cdr3_aa: CASSPGTGAYEQYF
d_call: -; j_call: TRBJ1-6; v_call: TRBV6-5; clone_size: -; cdr3_nt: TGTGCCAGCAGTTACTCGATTAATTCACCCCTCCACTTT; cdr3_aa: CASSYSINSPLHF
d_call: -; j_call: TRBJ1-4; v_call: TRBV7-6; clone_size: -; cdr3_nt: TGTGCCAGCAGCTTAAGGGGGGCCCCCCCTTATGAAAAACTGTTTTTT; cdr3_aa: CASSLRGAPPYEKLFF
d_call: TRBD1; j_call: TRBJ2-5; v_call: TRBV5-1; clone_size: -; cdr3_nt: TGCGCCAGCAGCTTGGTAGGGGACAGCCAAGAGACCCAGTACTTC; cdr3_aa: CASSLVGDSQETQYF
d_call: -; j_call: TRBJ1-2; v_call: TRBV5-1; clone_size: -; cdr3_nt: TGCGCCAGCAGCTTGGATGGGGAGTATTATGGCTACACCTTC; cdr3_aa: CASSLDGEYYGYTF
d_call: TRBD1; j_call: TRBJ2-5; v_call: TRBV4-1; clone_size: -; cdr3_nt: TGCGCCAGCAGCCAAGAATACGGGACAGGGGGTTCGGAGACCCAGTACTTC; cdr3_aa: CASSQEYGTGGSETQYF
d_call: TRBD2; j_call: TRBJ2-7; v_call: TRBV6-5; clone_size: -; cdr3_nt: TGTGCCAGCAGTGCGACTAGCGGGACAACCTACGAGCAGTACTTC; cdr3_aa: CASSATSGTTYEQYF
d_call: -; j_call: TRBJ1-1; v_call: TRBV4-1; clone_size: -; cdr3_nt: TGCGCCAGCAGCCAAGATAAGGGCGCTGAAGCTTTCTTT; cdr3_aa: CASSQDKGAEAFF
d_call: -; j_call: TRBJ2-7; v_call: TRBV7-2; clone_size: -; cdr3_nt: TGTGCCAGCAGCTTTGGACAGGGAGGGTACGAGCAGTACTTC; cdr3_aa: CASSFGQGGYEQYF
d_call: -; j_call: TRBJ2-1; v_call: TRBV12-5; clone_size: few; cdr3_nt: TGTGCTAGTGGTTTGTCTCTCGGAGAAGGGACAAATGAGCAGTTCTTC; cdr3_aa: CASGLSLGEGTNEQFF
d_call: TRBD1; j_call: TRBJ1-5; v_call: TRBV6-6; clone_size: -; cdr3_nt: TGTGCCAGCGGAGGGGGCGACGGCAATCAGCCCCAGCATTTT; cdr3_aa: CASGGGDGNQPQHF